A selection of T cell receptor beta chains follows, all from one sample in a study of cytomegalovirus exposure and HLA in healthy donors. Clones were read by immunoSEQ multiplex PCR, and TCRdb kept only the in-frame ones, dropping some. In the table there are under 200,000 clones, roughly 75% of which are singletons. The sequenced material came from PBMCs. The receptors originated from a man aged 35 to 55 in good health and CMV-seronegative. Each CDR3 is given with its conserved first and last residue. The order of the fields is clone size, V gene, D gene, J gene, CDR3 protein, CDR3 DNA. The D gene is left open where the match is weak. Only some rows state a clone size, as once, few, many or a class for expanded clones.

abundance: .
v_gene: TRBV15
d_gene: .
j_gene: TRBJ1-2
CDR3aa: CATSGWGAPYGYTF
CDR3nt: TGTGCCACCAGCGGCTGGGGCGCACCCTATGGCTACACCTTC

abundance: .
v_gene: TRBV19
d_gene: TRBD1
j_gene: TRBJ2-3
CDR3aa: CASSTQGAGDTQYF
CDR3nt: TGTGCCAGTAGTACGCAGGGGGCAGGGGATACGCAGTATTTT

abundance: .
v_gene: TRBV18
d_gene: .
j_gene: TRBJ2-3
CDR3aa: CASSPPPGGTDTQYF
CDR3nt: TGTGCCAGCTCACCACCACCAGGGGGCACAGATACGCAGTATTTT

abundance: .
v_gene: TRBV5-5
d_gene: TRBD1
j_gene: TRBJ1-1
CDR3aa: CASSLTGVNTEAFF
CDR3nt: TGTGCCAGCAGCTTGACAGGGGTGAACACTGAAGCTTTCTTT

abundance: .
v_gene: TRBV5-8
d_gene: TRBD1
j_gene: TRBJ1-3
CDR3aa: CASSLRTGLSGNTIYF
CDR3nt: TGTGCCAGCAGCTTGCGGACAGGCCTCTCTGGAAACACCATATATTTT

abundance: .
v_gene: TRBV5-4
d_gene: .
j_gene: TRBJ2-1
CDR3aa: CASSLQGYNEQFF
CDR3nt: TGTGCCAGCAGCCTCCAGGGTTACAATGAGCAGTTCTTC

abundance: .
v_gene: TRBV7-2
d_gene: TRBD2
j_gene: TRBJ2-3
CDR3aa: CASSLSGRASTDTQYF
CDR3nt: TGTGCCAGCAGCCTTAGCGGGAGGGCAAGCACAGATACGCAGTATTTT

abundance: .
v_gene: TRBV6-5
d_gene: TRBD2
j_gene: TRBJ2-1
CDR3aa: CASSSPAGGVNEQFF
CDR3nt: TGTGCCAGCAGTTCCCCGGCGGGAGGCGTCAATGAGCAGTTCTTC

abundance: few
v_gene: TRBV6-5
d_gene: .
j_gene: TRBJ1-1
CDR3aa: CASSYSGRGRTEAFF
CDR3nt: TGTGCCAGCAGTTACTCGGGCAGGGGAAGGACTGAAGCTTTCTTT

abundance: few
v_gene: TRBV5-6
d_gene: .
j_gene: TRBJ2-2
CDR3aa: CASSIEIRRTGELFF
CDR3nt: TGTGCCAGCAGCATTGAGATCAGGAGGACCGGGGAGCTGTTTTTT

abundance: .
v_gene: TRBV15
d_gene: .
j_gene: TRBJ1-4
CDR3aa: CATSWGLGNEKLFF
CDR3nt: TGTGCCACCAGCTGGGGCCTAGGTAATGAAAAACTGTTTTTT

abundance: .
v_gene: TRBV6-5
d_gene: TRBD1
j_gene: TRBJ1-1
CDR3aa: CASSGQVNTEAFF
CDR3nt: TGTGCCAGCTCCGGACAGGTGAACACTGAAGCTTTCTTT

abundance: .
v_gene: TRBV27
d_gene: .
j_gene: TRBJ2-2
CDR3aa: CASSLGPPGELFF
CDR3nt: TGTGCCAGCAGTTTGGGGCCCCCCGGGGAGCTGTTTTTT

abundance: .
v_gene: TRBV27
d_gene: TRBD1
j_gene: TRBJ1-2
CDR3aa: CASSKTGQGNYGYTF
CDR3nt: TGTGCCAGCAGTAAAACGGGACAGGGGAACTATGGCTACACCTTC

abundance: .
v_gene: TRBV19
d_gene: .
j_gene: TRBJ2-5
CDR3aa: CASSIDQETQYF
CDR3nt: TGTGCCAGTAGTATCGACCAAGAGACCCAGTACTTC

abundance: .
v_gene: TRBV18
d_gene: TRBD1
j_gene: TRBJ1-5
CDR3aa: CASSPGTGGARQPQHF
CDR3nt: TGTGCCAGCTCACCCGGGACAGGGGGCGCAAGGCAGCCCCAGCATTTT

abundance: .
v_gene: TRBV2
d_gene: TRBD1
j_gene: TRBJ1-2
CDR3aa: CARDGWAGGANGYTF
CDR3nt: TGTGCCAGGGATGGGTGGGCAGGGGGCGCAAATGGCTACACCTTC

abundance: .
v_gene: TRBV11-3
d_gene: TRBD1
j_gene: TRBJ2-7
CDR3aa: CASSLRDRDTPEQYF
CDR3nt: TGTGCCAGCAGCCTCCGGGACAGGGACACCCCCGAGCAGTACTTC

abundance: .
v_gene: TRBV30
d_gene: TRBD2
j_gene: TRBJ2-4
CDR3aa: CAWGGEGRDIQYF
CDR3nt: TGTGCCTGGGGTGGGGAGGGCCGGGACATTCAGTACTTC

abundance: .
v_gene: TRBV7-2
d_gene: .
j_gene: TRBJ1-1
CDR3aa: CASSSQENTEAFF
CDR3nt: TGTGCCAGCAGCTCCCAGGAGAACACTGAAGCTTTCTTT

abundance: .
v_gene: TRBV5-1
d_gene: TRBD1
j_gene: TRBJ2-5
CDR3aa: CASSLGQGASWETQYF
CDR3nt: TGCGCCAGCAGCTTGGGACAGGGGGCGTCTTGGGAGACCCAGTACTTC

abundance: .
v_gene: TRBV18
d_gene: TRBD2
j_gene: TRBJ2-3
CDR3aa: CASSPGTSGTTDTQYF
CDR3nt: TGTGCCAGCTCACCAGGGACTAGCGGGACCACAGATACGCAGTATTTT

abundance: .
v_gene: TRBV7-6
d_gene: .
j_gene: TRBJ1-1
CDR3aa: CASSLLADTEAFF
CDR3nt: TGTGCCAGCAGCTTATTGGCAGACACTGAAGCTTTCTTT

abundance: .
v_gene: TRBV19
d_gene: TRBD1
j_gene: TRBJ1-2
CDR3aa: CASSTTGGNYGYTF
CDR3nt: TGTGCCAGTAGTACGACAGGGGGGAACTATGGCTACACCTTC